The 22 T cell receptor beta chains listed next were all sequenced from one sample in a study of PD-L1 blockade in urothelial cancer. The protocol was immunoSEQ multiplex PCR, while the TCRdb copy is restricted to in-frame clones and leaves out a portion. The sample records 50,000 to 60,000 clones, 86% being singletons. Sample: PBMCs, taken around atezolizumab (anti-PD-L1) treatment. These TCRs come from a man aged 45-65 years with urothelial cancer.

V usage is TRBV28 and J usage is TRBJ1-2; 7 bases line up with TRBD1. In germline, CDR1 is MDHEN, CDR2 SYDVKM. Trimming removed 4 bases from V and 2 bases from J; junction bases left unmatched: 1. This CDR3 has 13 residues. The CDR3 sequence: CASSSGQNYGYTF. The CDR3 DNA reads as TGTGCCAGCAGTTCGGGACAGAACTATGGCTACACCTTC.

This clone was recorded only once. The chain recombines TRBV5-4 with TRBJ1-6; 7 bases match TRBD1. Trimming cost V 9 bases and J 7 bases; bases outside gene matches: 10. The CDR3 is 14 amino acids. Germline CDR1 is SGHNT and CDR2 is YYREEE (reference sequence). CDR3 protein: CATVNQGQNSPLHF. Written as DNA, the CDR3 is TGTGCCACTGTTAACCAGGGACAGAATTCACCCCTCCACTTT.

This chain links TRBV11-3 with TRBJ2-1, with 9 bases that match TRBD2. Germline lookup yields CDR1 SGHNT and CDR2 YENEEA. This CDR3 has 15 amino acids. V shed 4 bases, J shed 4 bases, and the junction held 5 bases outside the gene matches. Written as DNA, the CDR3 is TGTGCCAGCAGCTCTAGCGGGACCTCATACAATGAGCAGTTCTTC. It specifies CASSSSGTSYNEQFF.

The chain has TRBV7-3 and TRBJ2-1; possible D gene TRBD1, 6 bases. Germline assignment: CDR1 SGHTA and CDR2 FQGTGA. The CDR3 runs to 13 residues. Trimming removed 5 bases at V and 9 bases at J, with 14 bases between. The DNA for the CDR3 is TGTGCCAGCAGCCAATTACAGGGTTCTGAGCAGTTCTTC. Translation: CASSQLQGSEQFF.

This clone was seen just once. The rearrangement links TRBV14 to TRBJ1-1; maybe TRBD1 (6 bases). CDR1 SGHDN and CDR2 FVKESK come from the germline V gene. The CDR3 contains 13 residues. V was clipped by 4 bases and J by 0 bases, with 6 bases between them. The CDR3 loop is CASSPGVNTEAFF. DNA for the CDR3: TGTGCCAGCAGCCCAGGGGTGAACACTGAAGCTTTCTTT.

This clone was detected only once. The rearrangement uses TRBV2 and TRBJ2-1, with 13 bases that match TRBD2. Germline V gene sequence: CDR1 SNHLY, CDR2 FYNNEI. The CDR3 has 14 residues. Trimming removed 4 bases from V and 8 bases from J; junction bases left unmatched: 2. CDR3 loop: CASSGLAGGYEQFF. In DNA, the CDR3 is TGTGCCAGCAGTGGACTAGCGGGAGGCTATGAGCAGTTCTTC.

This chain connects TRBV25-1 to TRBJ2-1, with TRBD2 as a possible D gene (6 bases). The CDR3 consists of 13 residues. Per germline, CDR1 MGHDK and CDR2 SYGVNS. The V end was cut by 8 bases, the J end by 9 bases, with 17 bases between. CDR3 sequence (DNA): TGTGCCAGCGGACCTCGGAGGGTGGGTGAGCAGTTCTTC. The encoded protein is CASGPRRVGEQFF.

This rearrangement joins TRBV6-1 to TRBJ2-7, with 7 bases matching TRBD1. Germline values: CDR1 MNHNS, CDR2 SASEGT. Unmatched junction bases numbered 5, after V lost 6 bases and J lost 0 bases. This CDR3 spans 14 amino acids. CDR3 loop: CASRTTGVSYEQYF. For the CDR3, the DNA is TGTGCCAGCAGGACTACAGGGGTCTCCTACGAGCAGTACTTC.

CDR3 in amino acids: CASTEGADQPQHF. In DNA, the CDR3 is TGTGCCAGCACGGAAGGAGCGGATCAGCCCCAGCATTTT. The chain joins TRBV6-1 to TRBJ1-5, with D hard to call. The V end was cut by 7 bases, the J end by 5 bases, with 12 bases between. Germline V gene lookup returns CDR1 MNHNS and CDR2 SASEGT. This CDR3 contains 13 residues.

The chain links TRBV10-1 to TRBJ2-7; possible D gene TRBD1, 5 bases. Deletions cut 10 bases from V and 7 bases from J, with 20 bases between. The CDR3 covers 13 residues. Germline lookup yields CDR1 WNHNN and CDR2 SYGVQD (reference sequence). DNA of the CDR3: TGCGCCACCAGCCAGGGAAGACTGCGGGAGCAGTACTTC. It yields the protein CATSQGRLREQYF.

The CDR3 sequence is CASRRTGSGANVLTF. For the CDR3, the DNA is TGTGCCAGCCGCCGAACGGGCTCTGGGGCCAACGTCCTGACTTTC. The chain joins TRBV27 to TRBJ2-6; unclear D gene. Germline lookup yields CDR1 MNHEY and CDR2 SMNVEV (reference sequence). This CDR3 has 15 residues. V was pared by 8 bases and J by 0 bases, with 11 bases between.

This chain uses TRBV7-9 with TRBJ2-7; 10 nucleotides agree with TRBD2. V lost 4 bases and J lost 5; bases outside the gene matches: 14. This CDR3 contains 17 residues. The germline V gene has CDR1 SEHNR and CDR2 FQNEAQ (reference sequence). CDR3 coding DNA: TGTGCCAGCAGCTCTAGCACCGTAGCGGGAGGTCCGCACGAGCAGTACTTC. It specifies CASSSSTVAGGPHEQYF.

The V call is TRBV7-2, the J call TRBJ2-4; D possibly corresponds to TRBD2 (6 bases). Trimming shortened V by 5 bases and J by 1 base, and 9 bases separated the two germline ends. This CDR3 has 14 amino acids. The germline V gene encodes CDR1 SGHTA and CDR2 FQGNSA. The CDR3: CASSPRGAKNIQYF. The CDR3 nucleotides read TGTGCCAGCAGCCCCCGGGGGGCCAAAAACATTCAGTACTTC.

This rearrangement joins TRBV28 to TRBJ2-1; 9 positions match TRBD2. The CDR3 extends over 16 amino acids. CDR1 is MDHEN and CDR2 is SYDVKM in the germline V gene. The J segment lost 5 bases and the V segment lost 3 bases, leaving 8 bases of the junction unmatched. Here the CDR3 DNA reads TGTGCCAGCAGTTTGGGATCGGTAGCGGGGGACAATGAGCAGTTCTTC. Protein: CASSLGSVAGDNEQFF.

The chain couples TRBV18 to TRBJ2-4, with D uncertain. V lost 0 bases to trimming and J lost 3 bases, with 12 bases between them. The CDR3 length is 16 residues. Germline assignment: CDR1 KGHSH and CDR2 LQKENI. The CDR3 sequence: CASSPPVLGNKNIQYF. DNA of the CDR3: TGTGCCAGCTCACCACCGGTCCTAGGTAACAAAAACATTCAGTACTTC.

The V gene is TRBV19, the J gene TRBJ1-1; 9 bases align to TRBD1. Germline V gene sequence: CDR1 LNHDA, CDR2 SQIVND (reference sequence). V dropped 5 bases and J dropped 3; count of bases not matched to a gene: 13. The CDR3 consists of 17 residues. The DNA of the CDR3 is TGTGCCAGTAGTCCCCGGAGGGGGACAGGGCTCGACACTGAAGCTTTCTTT. It specifies CASSPRRGTGLDTEAFF.

The chain recombines TRBV7-6 with TRBJ2-7, with 7 nucleotides matching TRBD1. The V gene end was trimmed by 4 bases and the J gene end by 3 bases; junction bases not matched to a gene: 9. The germline V gene has CDR1 SGHVS and CDR2 FNYEAQ. This CDR3 comprises 15 residues. In DNA, the CDR3 is TGTGCCAGCAGCTCCGGGACAGCCGGGCACTACGAGCAGTACTTC. The encoded protein is CASSSGTAGHYEQYF. The variable domain in full, completed from reference TRBV7-6 and TRBJ2-7, reads GAGVSQSPRYKVTKRGQDVALRCDPISGHVSLYWYRQALGQGPEFLTYFNYEAQQDKSGLPNDRFSAERPEGSISTLTIQRTEQRDSAMYRCASSSGTAGHYEQYFGPGTRLTVT.

The V gene is TRBV7-6, the J gene TRBJ1-1, with no clear D. The CDR3 is 12 amino acids. Germline V CDR1 and CDR2: SGHVS, FNYEAQ. Trimming left V 2 bases short and J 8 bases short, with 9 bases between. CDR3 loop: CASSLLGEEAFF. The CDR3 nucleotides are TGTGCCAGCAGCTTACTGGGCGAGGAAGCTTTCTTT. Complete variable domain (other parts from reference TRBV7-6 and TRBJ1-1): GAGVSQSPRYKVTKRGQDVALRCDPISGHVSLYWYRQALGQGPEFLTYFNYEAQQDKSGLPNDRFSAERPEGSISTLTIQRTEQRDSAMYRCASSLLGEEAFFGQGTRLTVV.

This clone was found a few times. This chain links TRBV20-1 with TRBJ1-2; no clear D. Germline assignment: CDR1 DFQATT and CDR2 SNEGSKA (reference sequence). The ends were cut back, 6 bases at V and 11 bases at J, with 16 bases in the middle. This CDR3 has 11 amino acids. CDR3 sequence reads: CSARTETAYTF. The DNA of the CDR3 is TGCAGTGCCCGAACGGAGACCGCGTACACCTTC.

This clone was observed a single time. V usage is TRBV5-5 and J usage is TRBJ1-6; weak D call: TRBD1 (6 bases). CDR1 is SGHKS, CDR2 YYEKEE, per germline (reference sequence). The CDR3 runs to 15 residues. V was shortened by 4 bases and J by 5 bases, with 13 bases between the two germline ends. The CDR3 spells CASSPVTGNNSPLHF. The CDR3 DNA follows: TGTGCCAGCAGCCCAGTGACAGGAAATAATTCACCCCTCCACTTT.

This clone appeared a few times. V usage is TRBV19 and J usage is TRBJ1-5; TRBD1 aligns across 10 bases. CDR1 LNHDA and CDR2 SQIVND come from the germline V gene (reference sequence). Unmatched junction bases numbered 6, after V lost 5 bases and J lost 5 bases. The CDR3 spans 15 residues. CDR3 protein: CASSPGTGVDQPQHF. The CDR3 nucleotides read TGTGCCAGTAGTCCCGGGACAGGGGTCGATCAGCCCCAGCATTTT.

The chain joins TRBV5-1 to TRBJ2-1; TRBD1 aligns across 8 bases. Per the germline V gene, CDR1 is SGHRS and CDR2 is YFSETQ. Trimming removed 5 bases from V and 4 bases from J; junction bases left unmatched: 5. This CDR3 spans 14 amino acids. In DNA, the CDR3 is TGCGCCAGCAGTCCGGGACAGGTATACAATGAGCAGTTCTTC. Translated, it gives CASSPGQVYNEQFF.